This T cell receptor (beta chain) was identified during a study of blood T cell repertoires in COVID-19. Study information: From the United States, Italy and Spain came samples of acute and convalescent COVID-19. The analysed material was cDNA or gDNA that came from T cells, B-cell-depleted T cells, or PBMCs.

This clone is a singleton in its sample. In the source study's methods: From reference gene primer amplification, estimates of nucleated cell counts were derived. The assay was immunoSEQ multiplex PCR, and TCRdb's table has in-frame clones only and misses some. That table gives V, J and clone size, and the DNA gave D and trimming. This sample carries around 75,000 clones, 75% to 85% of them seen once, and the ten largest clones take 5.4%. V was clipped by 5 bases and J by 0 bases; unmatched bases: 5. The CDR3 has 16 amino acids. Germline assignment: CDR1 SGHTA and CDR2 FQGNSA. The sequencing input was peripheral blood. The chain joins TRBV7-2 to TRBJ1-5, with 9 bases identical to TRBD1. The sequence derives from a woman older than 75 with active or convalescent COVID-19. The CDR3 sequence is CASSPQGAGSNQPQHF. CDR3 nucleotide sequence: TGTGCCAGCAGCCCACAGGGGGCTGGTAGCAATCAGCCCCAGCATTTT.